The clone carrying this T cell receptor beta chain was recorded only once. Its antigen is still unknown. The CDR3 totals 13 residues. The V gene's germline CDR1 is ENHRY and CDR2 SYGVKD. J gave up 5 bases and V 6 bases, and 1 base lay outside the gene matches. This sample is part of a study of T cell responses to AZD1222 COVID-19 vaccine. Study as a whole: Samples with a second dose at about 4 or about 12 weeks were pooled together.

The assay was immunoSEQ multiplex PCR, and TCRdb's table has in-frame clones only and misses some. The sample has 85,000 to 100,000 clones, approximately 91% seen once. Broader study findings: Scientists sampled the repertoires only once the peak T cell response had passed.

The V gene is TRBV10-3, the J gene TRBJ1-6; 7 bases fit TRBD1. Source: peripheral blood, taken on day 0 of AZD1222 vaccination. The receptor's source is an adult in good health. The CDR3 nucleotides are TGTGCCATCAGGACAGGGAATAATTCACCCCTCCACTTT. It codes for CAIRTGNNSPLHF.